What follows describes a single TCR beta chain. Antigen unknown. Profiled with immunoSEQ multiplex PCR; TCRdb holds only in-frame clones, not every one. The sample consists of 97,000 or so clones, less than 90% of them appearing once. These data belong to a study of cytomegalovirus exposure and HLA in healthy donors. For the study at large: In a later analysis, the roughly 110 validation repertoires were reported to have used the same platform as the 550 to 850 first-cohort repertoires.

CDR3 length: 14 residues. V was cut by 0 bases and J by 3 bases, with 8 bases left in between. The germline gives CDR1 SGHAT, CDR2 FQDESV (reference sequence). Points from the study as a whole: Cytomegalovirus-associated TCR beta chains were listed, numbering roughly 150. Three chains tied to CMV proved CMV antigen-specific in vitro.

Among the roughly 120 subjects of the validation cohort, separate from the approximately 660-subject first cohort, were the donors. The V gene is TRBV11-1, the J gene TRBJ1-2; D is unresolved. The sequencing input was PBMCs. The source of this sequence is a man in his late teens or twenties in good health and CMV-seropositive. The CDR3 loop is CASSLAETDYGYTF. CDR3 sequence (DNA): TGTGCCAGCAGCTTAGCGGAGACCGACTATGGCTACACCTTC.